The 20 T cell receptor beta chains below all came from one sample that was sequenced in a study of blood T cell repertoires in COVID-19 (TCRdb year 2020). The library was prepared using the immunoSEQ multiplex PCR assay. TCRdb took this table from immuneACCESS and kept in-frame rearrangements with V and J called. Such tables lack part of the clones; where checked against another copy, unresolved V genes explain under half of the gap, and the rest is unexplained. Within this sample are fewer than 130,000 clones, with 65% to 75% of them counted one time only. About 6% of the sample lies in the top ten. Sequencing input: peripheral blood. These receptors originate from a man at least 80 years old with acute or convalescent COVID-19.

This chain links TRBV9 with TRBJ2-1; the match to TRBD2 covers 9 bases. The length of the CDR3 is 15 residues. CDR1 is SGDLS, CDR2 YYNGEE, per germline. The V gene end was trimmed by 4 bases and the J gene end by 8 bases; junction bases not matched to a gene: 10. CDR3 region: CASSPLAGGADEQFF. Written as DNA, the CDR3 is TGTGCCAGCAGCCCCCTGGCGGGAGGGGCGGATGAGCAGTTCTTC.

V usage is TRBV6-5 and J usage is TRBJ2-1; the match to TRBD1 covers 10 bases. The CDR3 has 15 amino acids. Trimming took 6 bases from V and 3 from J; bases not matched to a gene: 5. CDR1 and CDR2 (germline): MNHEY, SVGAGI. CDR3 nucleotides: TGTGCCAGCAGAACCCGGGACAGGGGCTACAATGAGCAGTTCTTC. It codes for CASRTRDRGYNEQFF.

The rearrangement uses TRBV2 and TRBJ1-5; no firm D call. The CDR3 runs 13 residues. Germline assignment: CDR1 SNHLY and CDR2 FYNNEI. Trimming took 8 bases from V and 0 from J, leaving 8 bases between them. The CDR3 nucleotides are TGTGCCAGCGCCTACTCTAGCAATCAGCCCCAGCATTTT. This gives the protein CASAYSSNQPQHF.

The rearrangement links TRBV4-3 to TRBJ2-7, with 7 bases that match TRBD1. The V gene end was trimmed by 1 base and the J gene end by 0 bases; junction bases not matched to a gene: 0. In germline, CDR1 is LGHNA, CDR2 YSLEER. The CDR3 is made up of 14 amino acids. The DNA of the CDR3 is TGCGCCAGCAGCCAAGGACAGGGCTCCTACGAGCAGTACTTC. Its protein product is CASSQGQGSYEQYF.

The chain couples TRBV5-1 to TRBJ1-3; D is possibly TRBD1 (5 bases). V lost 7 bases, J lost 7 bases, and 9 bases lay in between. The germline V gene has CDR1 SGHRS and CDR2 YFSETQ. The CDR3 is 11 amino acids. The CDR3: CASLEGNTIYF. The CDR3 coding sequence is TGCGCCAGCCTGGAGGGGAACACCATATATTTT.

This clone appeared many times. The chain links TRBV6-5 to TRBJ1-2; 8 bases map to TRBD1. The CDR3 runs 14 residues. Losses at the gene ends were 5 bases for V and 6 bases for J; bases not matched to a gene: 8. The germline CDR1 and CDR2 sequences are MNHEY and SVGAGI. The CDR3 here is CASSKQGAKHGYTF. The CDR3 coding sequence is TGTGCCAGCAGTAAGCAGGGGGCTAAGCATGGCTACACCTTC.

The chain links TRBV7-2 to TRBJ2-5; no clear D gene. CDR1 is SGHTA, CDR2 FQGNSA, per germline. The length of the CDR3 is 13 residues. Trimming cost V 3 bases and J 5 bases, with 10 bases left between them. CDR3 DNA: TGTGCCAGCAGCTTCGTTAATCGGGAGACCCAGTACTTC. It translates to CASSFVNRETQYF.

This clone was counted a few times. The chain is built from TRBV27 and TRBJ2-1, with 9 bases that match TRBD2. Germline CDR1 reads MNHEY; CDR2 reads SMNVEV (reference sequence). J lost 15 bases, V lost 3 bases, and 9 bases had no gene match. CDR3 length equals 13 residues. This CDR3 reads CASSLPSGVQLFF. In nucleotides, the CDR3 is TGTGCCAGCAGTTTGCCTAGCGGGGTTCAATTGTTCTTC.

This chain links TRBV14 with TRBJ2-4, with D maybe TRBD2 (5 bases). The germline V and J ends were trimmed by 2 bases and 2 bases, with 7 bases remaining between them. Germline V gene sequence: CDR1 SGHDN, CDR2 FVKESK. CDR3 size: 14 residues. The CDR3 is CASSQSGTKNIQYF. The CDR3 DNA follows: TGTGCCAGCAGCCAATCCGGGACCAAAAACATTCAGTACTTC.

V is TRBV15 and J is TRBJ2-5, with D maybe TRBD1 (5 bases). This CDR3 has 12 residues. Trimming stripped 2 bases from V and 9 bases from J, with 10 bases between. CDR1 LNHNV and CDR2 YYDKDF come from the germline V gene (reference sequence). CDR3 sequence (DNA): TGTGCCACCAGCAGACAGGGAATAGCCCAGTACTTC. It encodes CATSRQGIAQYF.

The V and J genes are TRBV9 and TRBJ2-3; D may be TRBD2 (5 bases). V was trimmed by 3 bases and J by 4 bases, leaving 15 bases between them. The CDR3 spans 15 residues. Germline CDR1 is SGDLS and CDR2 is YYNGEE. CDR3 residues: CASSEVGAHADTQYF. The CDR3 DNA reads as TGTGCCAGCAGCGAAGTGGGAGCACATGCAGATACGCAGTATTTT. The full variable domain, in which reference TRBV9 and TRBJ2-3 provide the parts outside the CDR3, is DSGVTQTPKHLITATGQRVTLRCSPRSGDLSVYWYQQSLDQGLQFLIQYYNGEERAKGNILERFSAQQFPDLHSELNLSSLELGDSALYFCASSEVGAHADTQYFGPGTRLTVL.

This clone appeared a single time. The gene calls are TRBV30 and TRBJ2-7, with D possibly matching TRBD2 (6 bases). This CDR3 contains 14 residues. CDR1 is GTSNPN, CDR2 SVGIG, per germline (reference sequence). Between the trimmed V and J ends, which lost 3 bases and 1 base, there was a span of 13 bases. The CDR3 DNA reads TGTGCCTGGAGCCGGGACTCGAGGTCCTACGAGCAGTACTTC. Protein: CAWSRDSRSYEQYF.

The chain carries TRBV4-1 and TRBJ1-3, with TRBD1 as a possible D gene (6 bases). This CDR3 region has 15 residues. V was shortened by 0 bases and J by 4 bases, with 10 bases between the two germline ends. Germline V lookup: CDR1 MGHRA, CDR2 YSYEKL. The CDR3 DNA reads TGCGCCAGCAGCCAAGAGGGGCAGGGGGGAAACACCATATATTTT. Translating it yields CASSQEGQGGNTIYF.

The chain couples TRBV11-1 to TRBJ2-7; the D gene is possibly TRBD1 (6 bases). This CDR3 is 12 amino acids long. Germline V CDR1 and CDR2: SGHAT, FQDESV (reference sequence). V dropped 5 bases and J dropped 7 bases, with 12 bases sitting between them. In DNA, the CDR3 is TGTGCCAGCAGCAACGGACAGTGGGAGCAGTACTTC. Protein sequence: CASSNGQWEQYF.

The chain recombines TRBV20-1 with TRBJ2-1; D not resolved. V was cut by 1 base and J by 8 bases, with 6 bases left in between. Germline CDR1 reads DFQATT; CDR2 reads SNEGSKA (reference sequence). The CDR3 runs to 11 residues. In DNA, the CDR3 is TGCAGTGCTAGAGGAGTCTATGAGCAGTTCTTC. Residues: CSARGVYEQFF.

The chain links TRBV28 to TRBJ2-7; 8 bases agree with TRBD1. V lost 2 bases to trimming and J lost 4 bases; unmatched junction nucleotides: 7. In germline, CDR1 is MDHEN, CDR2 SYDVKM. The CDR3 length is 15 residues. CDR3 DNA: TGTGCCAGCAGTTTAGACGGGACAGGAAAATACGAGCAGTACTTC. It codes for CASSLDGTGKYEQYF.

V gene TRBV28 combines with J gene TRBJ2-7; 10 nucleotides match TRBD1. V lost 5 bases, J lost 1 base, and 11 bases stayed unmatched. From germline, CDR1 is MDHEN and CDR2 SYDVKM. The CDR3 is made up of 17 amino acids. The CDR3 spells CASSGSPGQGVSYEQYF. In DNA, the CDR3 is TGTGCCAGCAGTGGATCGCCAGGACAGGGGGTTTCCTACGAGCAGTACTTC.

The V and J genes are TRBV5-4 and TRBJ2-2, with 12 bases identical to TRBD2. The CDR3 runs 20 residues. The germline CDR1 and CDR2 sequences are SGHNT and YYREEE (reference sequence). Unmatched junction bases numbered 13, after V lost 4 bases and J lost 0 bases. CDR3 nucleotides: TGTGCCAGCAGCAAAAAAACCGGGACTAGCGGGTTTTCGAACACCGGGGAGCTGTTTTTT. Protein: CASSKKTGTSGFSNTGELFF.

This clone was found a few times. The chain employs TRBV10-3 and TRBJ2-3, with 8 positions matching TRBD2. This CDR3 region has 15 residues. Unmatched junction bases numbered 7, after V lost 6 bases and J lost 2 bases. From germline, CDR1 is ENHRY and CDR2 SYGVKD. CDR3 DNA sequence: TGTGCCATCAGCGCCGTAGCGGGACCCACAGATACGCAGTATTTT. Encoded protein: CAISAVAGPTDTQYF.

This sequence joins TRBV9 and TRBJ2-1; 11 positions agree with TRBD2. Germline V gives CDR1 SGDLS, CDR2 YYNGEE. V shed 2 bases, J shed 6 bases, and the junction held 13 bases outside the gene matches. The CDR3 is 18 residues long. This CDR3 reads CASSVGTRRGTSGNEQFF. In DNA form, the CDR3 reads TGTGCCAGCAGCGTGGGCACACGGAGGGGGACTAGCGGCAATGAGCAGTTCTTC.